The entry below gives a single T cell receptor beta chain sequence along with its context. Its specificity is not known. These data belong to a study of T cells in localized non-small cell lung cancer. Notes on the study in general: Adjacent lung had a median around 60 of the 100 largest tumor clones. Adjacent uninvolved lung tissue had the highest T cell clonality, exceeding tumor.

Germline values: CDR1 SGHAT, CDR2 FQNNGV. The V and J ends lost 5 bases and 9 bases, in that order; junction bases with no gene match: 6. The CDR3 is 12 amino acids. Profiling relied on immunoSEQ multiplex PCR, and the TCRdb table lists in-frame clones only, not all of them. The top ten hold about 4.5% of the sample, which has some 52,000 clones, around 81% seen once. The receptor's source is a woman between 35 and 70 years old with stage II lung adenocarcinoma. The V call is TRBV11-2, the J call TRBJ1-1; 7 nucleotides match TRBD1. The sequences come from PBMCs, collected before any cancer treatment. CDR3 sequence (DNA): TGTGCCAGCAGCGTACCACAGGGGAAAGCTTTCTTT. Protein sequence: CASSVPQGKAFF.